A selection of T cell receptor beta chains follows, all from one sample in a study of molecular identifiers for immune sequencing clone quantification. One entry per CDR3 protein results from TCRdb running MiXCR on the PCR reads. The top ten clones hold more than 0.8% of a sample with under 600,000 distinct CDR3 sequences, about 20% of them seen once. The sequencing input was naive CD8+ T cells from blood, with Jurkat cell RNA spiked in. The receptors stem from a human donor in good health. Some libraries in this study had Jurkat cell RNA spiked in. The CDR3 runs from the conserved cysteine through the conserved F or W. D genes are given only for firm matches. Size is stated for part of the rows, as once, few or many counts, or as a class when the clone is expanded.

>TRBJ2-1|NA|TRBV6-2/TRBV6-3|NA
TGTGCCAGCAGTTTCCCGGTGGGGCACTACAATGAGCAGTTCTTC
CASSFPVGHYNEQFF
>TRBJ2-7|many|TRBV14|TRBD2
TGTGCCAGCAGCCAAGCCCCCTTTGGCGGGAGTGTATTC
CASSQAPFGGSVF
>TRBJ1-1|NA|TRBV19|NA
TGTGCCAGTAGTATTTATGGGAACACTGAAGCTTCCTTT
CASSIYGNTEASF
>TRBJ2-3|many|TRBV29-1|NA
TGCAGCGTTGAAGTGTCCGGCCCCTATAGCACAGATACGCAGTATTTT
CSVEVSGPYSTDTQYF
>TRBJ2-7|NA|TRBV6-2/TRBV6-3|NA
TGTGCCAGCAAAGGGACCCAGTCCTACGAGCAGTACTTC
CASKGTQSYEQYF
>TRBJ1-1|NA|TRBV27|NA
TGTGCCAGCAGTTTAACGTTCTTAGGGGGGATTGGAGGTGAAGCTTTCTTT
CASSLTFLGGIGGEAFF
>TRBJ2-7|NA|TRBV6-4|TRBD1
TGTGCCAGCAGTGACTTTTCGGACAGGGTCCCCTACGAGCAGTACTTC
CASSDFSDRVPYEQYF
>TRBJ2-2|NA|TRBV5-8|NA
TGTGCCAGCAGCTTGGGGGTCAGTAACACCGGGGAGCTGTTTTTT
CASSLGVSNTGELFF
>TRBJ2-7|NA|TRBV5-1|NA
TGCGCCAGCAGGATTGGCGGCGCCTCCTACGAGCAGTACTTC
CASRIGGASYEQYF
>TRBJ2-7|many|TRBV20-1|NA
TGCAGTGCTCTGAGCGGTTTCTCCTACGAGCAGTACTTC
CSALSGFSYEQYF
>TRBJ2-3|NA|TRBV4-1|TRBD2
TGCGCCAGCAGCCAACCCAAACTAGCGGGGGGCCGATCTAGCACAGATACGCAGTATTTT
CASSQPKLAGGRSSTDTQYF
>TRBJ2-2|many|TRBV19|TRBD1
TGTGCCAGATCAACAGGGGACCCAGATACGAACACCGGGGAGCTGTTTTTT
CARSTGDPDTNTGELFF
>TRBJ2-1|many|TRBV7-2|NA
TGTGCCAGCAGCTTTATTACAGGACTCTCCTACAATGAGCAGTTCTTC
CASSFITGLSYNEQFF
>TRBJ2-7|NA|TRBV20-1|NA
TGCAGTGCTAGTCACCCCCCGGGGGCTCCCTACGAGCAGTACTTC
CSASHPPGAPYEQYF
>TRBJ1-6|NA|TRBV10-3|TRBD1
TGTGCCATCAGTGAGTCAGGAGACAGGGCTTATTCACCCCTCCACTTT
CAISESGDRAYSPLHF
>TRBJ1-1|many|TRBV15|TRBD1
TGTGCCACCAGCAGACGAGGACAGGGCGGGACTGAAGCTTTCTTT
CATSRRGQGGTEAFF
>TRBJ2-5|many|TRBV7-9|NA
TGTGCCAGCAGTGGAGGTTGGGGAGAGACCCAGTACTTC
CASSGGWGETQYF
>TRBJ1-3|few|TRBV4-3|NA
TGCGCCAGCAGCCAAGATCTGGGGGCCTCGGGAAACACCATATATTTT
CASSQDLGASGNTIYF
>TRBJ1-1|many|TRBV9|NA
TGTGCCAGCTCACCGGGACAATCCGAAGCTTTCTTT
CASSPGQSEAFF
>TRBJ2-7|NA|TRBV27|TRBD1
TGTGCCAGCAGTTCCTCGACAGGGCAACTTATATACGAGCAGTACTTC
CASSSSTGQLIYEQYF
>TRBJ1-5|many|TRBV19|NA
TGTGCCACAGCTCCCACGACGGGGGTCCAGCCCCAGCATTTT
CATAPTTGVQPQHF
>TRBJ2-7|few|TRBV4-3|NA
TGCGCCAGCAGCCAAGATCGCGACACCTCCTACGAGCAGTACTTC
CASSQDRDTSYEQYF
>TRBJ2-3|NA|TRBV11-2|NA
TGTGCCAGCAGCTTAGGTCCCCGGGCAGATGCGCAGTATTTT
CASSLGPRADAQYF
>TRBJ1-4|NA|TRBV12-3/TRBV12-4|NA
TGTGCCAGCAGCCGCAGACGGGATCCAACTAATGAAAAACTGTTTTTT
CASSRRRDPTNEKLFF
>TRBJ2-3|NA|TRBV12-3/TRBV12-4|NA
TGTGCCAGCAGTTTCGTTATTGGGGGGACCACAGATACGCAGTATTTT
CASSFVIGGTTDTQYF
>TRBJ2-1|many|TRBV25-1|NA
TGTGCCAGCAGTGTGGGGTCCCACTACAATGAGCAGTTCTTC
CASSVGSHYNEQFF
>TRBJ2-7|many|TRBV30|NA
TGTGCCTGGTCGCAGGGGCCCAACGAGCAGTACTTC
CAWSQGPNEQYF
>TRBJ2-7|many|TRBV2|NA
TGTGCCAGCGCCCACAGGGGAAGCGGGAGCCTACCCTCCTACGAGCAGTACTTC
CASAHRGSGSLPSYEQYF
>TRBJ2-2|NA|TRBV6-5|TRBD2
TGTGCCAGCAGTTTGGGACTAGCGGGGTTGACCGGGGAGCTGTTTTTT
CASSLGLAGLTGELFF
>TRBJ2-7|few|TRBV20-1|NA
TGCAGTGCTAGAGATCGGGGCCAGGGTTGGGGGGGGCCTTACGAGCAGTACTTC
CSARDRGQGWGGPYEQYF
>TRBJ2-7|few|TRBV9|NA
TGTGCCAGCAGCCCTCAAGGCGGTGCCTACGAGCAGTACTTC
CASSPQGGAYEQYF
>TRBJ1-2|many|TRBV27|NA
TGTGCCAGCAGTTTATACGGGGGGGACCCCTGGGGCTACACCTTC
CASSLYGGDPWGYTF
>TRBJ2-3|many|TRBV5-1|TRBD2
TGCGCCAGCAGCTTTCACGGACTAGATTCTTCCGATACGCAGTATTTT
CASSFHGLDSSDTQYF
>TRBJ1-2|NA|TRBV5-4|TRBD1
TGTGCCAGCAGCTTTGTGGTAACAGGGGGCAAGACCGACGGCTACACCTTC
CASSFVVTGGKTDGYTF
>TRBJ1-5|few|TRBV27|TRBD1
TGTGCCAGCAAGCCCGGACAGGGCTTAGATCAGCCCCAGCATTTT
CASKPGQGLDQPQHF
>TRBJ1-6|NA|TRBV28|NA
TGTGCCGCGGACAGACCCTATAATTCACCCCTCCACTTT
CAADRPYNSPLHF
>TRBJ2-5|NA|TRBV20-1|TRBD2
TGCAGTGCCTGGGGACTAGCGGGAGGGCCGGAGACCCAGTACTTC
CSAWGLAGGPETQYF
>TRBJ2-3|many|TRBV6-2/TRBV6-3|TRBD2
TGTGCCAGCAGTTACTTAGGGACTAGCAGCACAGATACGCAGTATTTT
CASSYLGTSSTDTQYF
>TRBJ2-7|many|TRBV6-1|NA
TGTGCCAGCAGTGATCTCAGGAATTTCGGCTACGAGCAGTACTTC
CASSDLRNFGYEQYF